These 19 T cell receptor beta chains were all obtained from the same sample, sequenced in a study of response to subunit inactivated influenza vaccine. TCRdb recomputed calls from the RT-PCR reads with MiXCR, one row per CDR3 protein. The sample gives about 530,000 distinct CDR3 sequences, around 13% of which show up once; roughly 13% is in the top ten. This specimen consisted of PBMCs from blood, obtained around seven weeks after vaccination. These TCRs come from a man over 45 who received an inactivated influenza vaccine.

This clonotype was seen a handful of times. The V and J genes are TRBV20-1 and TRBJ2-5, with TRBD2 matching over 10 bases. J was trimmed by 2 bases and V by 1 base; bases with no gene match: 4. The CDR3 contains 15 residues. Germline assignment: CDR1 DFQATT and CDR2 SNEGSKA (reference sequence). Here the CDR3 reads CSARAGTSVQETQYF. CDR3 nucleotide sequence: TGCAGTGCTAGAGCCGGGACTAGCGTGCAAGAGACCCAGTACTTC.

This clonotype was seen ten or more times. V gene TRBV6-2 or TRBV6-3 combines with J gene TRBJ2-4, with a possible D match to TRBD1 (5 bases). The CDR3 consists of 13 residues. Germline V gene lookup returns CDR1 MNHEY and CDR2 SVGEGT. Trimming stripped 6 bases from V and 8 bases from J, with 14 bases between. CDR3 in amino acids: CASSGHGVDIQYF. In DNA, the CDR3 is TGTGCCAGCAGCGGACATGGCGTGGACATTCAGTACTTC.

This clonotype was observed a handful of times. An end of the junction does not agree with germline; a read error may underlie this. This CDR3 is CASILEGGPSYEQYF. As DNA, the CDR3 is TGTGCCAGCATCTTAGAGGGCGGCCCCTCCTACGAGCAGTACTTC. V gene TRBV7-9 combines with J gene TRBJ2-7, with D tentatively TRBD2 (5 bases). The CDR3 consists of 15 residues. Germline values: CDR1 SEHNR, CDR2 FQNEAQ (reference sequence). The complete variable domain, with remaining parts taken from reference TRBV7-9 and TRBJ2-7, reads DTGVSQNPRHKITKRGQNVTFRCDPISEHNRLYWYRQTLGQGPEFLTYFQNEAQLEKSRLLSDRFSAERPKGSFSTLEIQRTEQGDSAMYLCASILEGGPSYEQYFGPGTRLTVT.

This clonotype was counted only a few times. The chain carries TRBV7-9 and TRBJ2-1, with D perhaps matching TRBD1 (6 bases). V was trimmed by 4 bases and J by 7 bases, leaving 14 bases between them. CDR1 SEHNR and CDR2 FQNEAQ come from the germline V gene (reference sequence). The CDR3 totals 14 residues. The CDR3 reads CASSYKGVRNEQFF. The CDR3 DNA reads TGTGCCAGCAGCTACAAGGGGGTTCGTAATGAGCAGTTCTTC.

V gene TRBV15 combines with J gene TRBJ1-2, with 8 positions matching TRBD1. The CDR3 totals 13 residues. V was pared by 6 bases and J by 10 bases, with 10 bases of the junction left unmatched. Germline V CDR1 and CDR2: LNHNV, YYDKDF (reference sequence). The CDR3 region is CATSQVSDRAYTF. CDR3 in DNA: TGTGCCACCAGTCAAGTCTCGGACAGGGCCTACACCTTC.

This rearrangement joins TRBV6-5 to TRBJ2-7, with 9 bases aligning to TRBD1. Germline CDR1 MNHEY, CDR2 SVGAGI. Losses at the gene ends were 5 bases for V and 5 bases for J; bases not matched to a gene: 7. This CDR3 region has 14 residues. The CDR3 DNA reads as TGTGCCAGCAGTACTGGGACAGGGTGGGACGAGCAGTACTTC. Protein: CASSTGTGWDEQYF.

This clonotype was counted ten times or more. The gene calls are TRBV7-9 and TRBJ1-1; no clear D gene. The CDR3 is 15 residues long. Germline V gives CDR1 SEHNR, CDR2 FQNEAQ (reference sequence). The ends were cut back, 4 bases at V and 6 bases at J, with 18 bases in the middle. The CDR3 region is CASSSGMASWAEAFF. The CDR3 coding sequence is TGTGCCAGCAGCTCAGGTATGGCGTCGTGGGCTGAAGCTTTCTTT.

This chain connects TRBV7-9 to TRBJ1-5; D call uncertain. The CDR3 extends over 16 amino acids. Between the trimmed V and J ends, which lost 2 bases and 0 bases, there was a span of 11 bases. CDR1 and CDR2 (germline): SEHNR, FQNEAQ (reference sequence). The DNA of the CDR3 is TGTGCCAGCAGCTTATTTTCCGGCAATAGCAATCAGCCCCAGCATTTT. Amino acids: CASSLFSGNSNQPQHF.

This chain uses TRBV7-2 with TRBJ1-5; no definite D call. This CDR3 comprises 13 residues. Germline V lookup: CDR1 SGHTA, CDR2 FQGNSA. Trimming removed 3 bases from V and 4 bases from J, with 7 bases in between. CDR3 nucleotide sequence: TGTGCCAGCAGCTTGACCGTGAATCAGCCCCAGCATTTT. This translates into CASSLTVNQPQHF.

This clonotype showed up just a few times. The CDR3 loop reads CASSLERYTGELFF. The CDR3 nucleotides are TGTGCCAGCAGCTTAGAACGCTACACCGGGGAGCTGTTTTTT. This chain links TRBV7-9 with TRBJ2-2; no clear D gene. This CDR3 contains 14 residues. The germline CDR1 and CDR2 sequences are SEHNR and FQNEAQ (reference sequence). The V end lost 1 base, the J end lost 3 bases, and 6 bases lay between the germline ends.

This clonotype was observed at least ten times. The chain employs TRBV14 and TRBJ2-1; D gene ambiguous. Germline lookup yields CDR1 SGHDN and CDR2 FVKESK. Trimming cost V 4 bases and J 10 bases, with 14 bases left between them. CDR3 size: 13 residues. The CDR3 region has the DNA TGTGCCAGCAGCCTCATCATGGGCCACGAGCAGTTCTTC. Protein sequence: CASSLIMGHEQFF. Complete variable domain (other parts from reference TRBV14 and TRBJ2-1): EAGVTQFPSHSVIEKGQTVTLRCDPISGHDNLYWYRRVMGKEIKFLLHFVKESKQDESGMPNNRFLAERTGGTYSTLKVQPAELEDSGVYFCASSLIMGHEQFFGPGTRLTVL.

The chain carries TRBV7-9 and TRBJ2-3, with 7 positions matching TRBD2. This CDR3 is built from 16 residues. Losses at the gene ends were 4 bases for V and 0 bases for J; bases not matched to a gene: 7. CDR1 SEHNR and CDR2 FQNEAQ come from the germline V gene (reference sequence). CDR3 bases: TGTGCCAGCAGCTGGCCTAGCGGAGATAGCACAGATACGCAGTATTTT. Amino acid sequence: CASSWPSGDSTDTQYF.

The chain links TRBV27 to TRBJ2-5; 11 nucleotides line up with TRBD1. The CDR3 has 16 amino acids. Unmatched junction bases numbered 8, after V lost 4 bases and J lost 4 bases. Germline loops: CDR1 MNHEY, CDR2 SMNVEV (reference sequence). The CDR3 nucleotides are TGTGCCAGCAGTTGGACAGGGGGCCGGCGTCTAGAGACCCAGTACTTC. This codes for CASSWTGGRRLETQYF.

The chain carries TRBV28 and TRBJ2-5, with D uncertain. The CDR3 consists of 16 residues. The germline V and J ends were trimmed by 1 base and 2 bases, with 14 bases remaining between them. The germline V gene has CDR1 MDHEN and CDR2 SYDVKM. CDR3 sequence reads: CASSLLIREDQETQYF. The CDR3, as DNA: TGTGCCAGCAGTTTATTAATCCGTGAGGATCAAGAGACCCAGTACTTC.

The V gene is TRBV5-1, the J gene TRBJ2-7; 9 bases are shared with TRBD1. The CDR3 loop spans 16 amino acids. Germline lookup yields CDR1 SGHRS and CDR2 YFSETQ. V was pared by 2 bases and J by 1 base, with 7 bases of the junction left unmatched. The CDR3 protein is CASSFGQGFASYEQYF. The DNA of the CDR3 is TGCGCCAGCAGCTTCGGACAGGGGTTCGCTTCCTACGAGCAGTACTTC.

This clonotype was seen a few times. The chain employs TRBV5-6 and TRBJ2-1; no clear D. V lost 6 bases and J 1 base, leaving 8 bases between the germline ends. The CDR3 length is 13 residues. CDR1 and CDR2 (germline): SGHDT, YYEEEE. CDR3 sequence reads: CASTVGSYNEQFF. The CDR3 DNA is TGTGCCAGCACCGTCGGGTCCTACAATGAGCAGTTCTTC.

The chain carries TRBV7-8 and TRBJ2-2, with 15 bases matching TRBD2. This CDR3 contains 19 residues. Germline V gives CDR1 SGHVS, CDR2 FQNEAQ. V gave up 2 bases and J gave up 2 bases; unmatched junction bases: 6. The CDR3 nucleotides are TGTGCCAGCAGCTTATGGACTAGCGGGGGGGATTTAAACACCGGGGAGCTGTTTTTT. The encoded protein is CASSLWTSGGDLNTGELFF.

The chain is built from TRBV29-1 and TRBJ2-1; a weak D match, TRBD2 (5 bases). Between the trimmed V and J ends, which lost 6 bases and 10 bases, there was a span of 16 bases. The length of the CDR3 is 12 residues. Germline CDR1 is SQVTM and CDR2 is ANQGSEA. The CDR3 nucleotides are TGCAGCGTGGCCCCTGGCGGCGGGGAGCAGTTCTTC. This encodes CSVAPGGGEQFF.

The chain combines TRBV11-2 with TRBJ2-3, with 9 bases aligning to TRBD2. V was pared by 3 bases and J by 2 bases, with 12 bases of the junction left unmatched. The CDR3 is 18 amino acids. CDR1 is SGHAT, CDR2 FQNNGV, per germline. CDR3 region: CASSLLPRSGGTTDTQYF. The CDR3 DNA reads as TGTGCCAGCAGCTTGCTACCAAGAAGCGGGGGGACCACAGATACGCAGTATTTT.